This TCR beta chain was recorded in a study of cytomegalovirus exposure and HLA in healthy donors. The PCR had 60 Vbeta and 13 Jbeta primers. Only in-frame clones appear in the TCRdb table, and some are missing; sequencing was by immunoSEQ multiplex PCR. The profile covers about 270,000 clones, with 72% appearing a single time and over 2% taken by the ten largest. Whole-study results and caveats: Clonal expansion was found to be greater in HLA-associated TCR beta chains than in equally common others in a later analysis. For most TCR beta V segments, an earlier analysis put the productive rate at about 87% or about 30% of the time. Beyond CMV serostatus, there was no information to go on about immune exposure.

Unmatched junction bases numbered 8, after V lost 6 bases and J lost 3 bases. This CDR3 has 15 amino acids. Germline V gene data show CDR1 as SNHLY and CDR2 as FYNNEI. The sample holds one count of this clone. Its antigen remains unknown. The J gene is TRBJ2-3, the V gene TRBV2, with 8 bases aligning to TRBD2. The sample was PBMCs. The sequence came from a female donor in good health and CMV-seronegative. The CDR3 DNA reads TGTGCCAGCAGGTCACTAGCGGCGACTACAGATACGCAGTATTTT. It specifies CASRSLAATTDTQYF.